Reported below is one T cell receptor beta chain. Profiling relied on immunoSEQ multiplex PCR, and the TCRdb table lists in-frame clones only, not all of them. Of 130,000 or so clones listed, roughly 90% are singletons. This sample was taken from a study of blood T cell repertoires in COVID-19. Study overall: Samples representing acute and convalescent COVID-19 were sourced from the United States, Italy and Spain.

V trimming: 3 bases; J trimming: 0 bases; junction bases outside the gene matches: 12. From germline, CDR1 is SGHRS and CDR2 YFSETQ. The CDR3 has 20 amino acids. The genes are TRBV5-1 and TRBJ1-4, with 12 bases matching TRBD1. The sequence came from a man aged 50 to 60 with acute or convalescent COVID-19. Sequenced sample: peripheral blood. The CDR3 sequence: CASSSPLGTGGLATNEKLFF. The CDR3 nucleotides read TGCGCCAGCAGCTCGCCCCTCGGGACAGGGGGCCTAGCAACTAATGAAAAACTGTTTTTT.